This T cell receptor beta chain was documented in a study of T cell repertoires in cytomegalovirus infection. This clonotype was observed a few times. Its antigen is not identified. TCRdb analysed the reads with MiXCR anew, one entry per CDR3 protein. The table lists about 110,000 distinct CDR3 sequences, 10% of them singletons, with around 29% in the top ten. V lost 4 bases, J lost 4 bases, and 10 bases stayed unmatched. Looked up from germline, CDR1 is SGHRS and CDR2 is YFSETQ. CDR3 size: 17 residues. The sample taken for sequencing was PBMCs, sequenced either directly or after in vitro stimulation (not recorded which). The source of this sequence is a human donor in good health (CMV status not recorded). Some clones in this sample may be carry-over from other donors' samples. The rearrangement uses TRBV5-1 and TRBJ2-1; TRBD1 aligns across 11 bases. This CDR3 is CASSPDVGTGGYNEQFF. The CDR3, as DNA: TGCGCCAGCAGCCCGGACGTCGGGACAGGGGGTTACAATGAGCAGTTCTTC. Complete variable domain (other parts from reference TRBV5-1 and TRBJ2-1): KAGVTQTPRYLIKTRGQQVTLSCSPISGHRSVSWYQQTPGQGLQFLFEYFSETQRNKGNFPGRFSGRQFSNSRSEMNVSTLELGDSALYLCASSPDVGTGGYNEQFFGPGTRLTVL.